Below, 6 T cell receptor beta chains from the same sample are listed, as sequenced in a study of persistence of HIV-infected CD4 T cells (dated by TCRdb to 2018 to 2021). The immunoSEQ hsTCRB assay version 4, run in survey mode, was used to sequence TCRbeta repertoires from genomic DNA. TCRdb took this table from immuneACCESS and kept in-frame rearrangements with V and J called. Such tables lack part of the clones; where checked against another copy, unresolved V genes explain under half of the gap, and the rest is unexplained. The sample includes 15,000 to 20,000 clones, with approximately 64% observed a single time. The ten largest clones represent roughly 8.8% of the sample. This specimen's treatment or condition label, per the study, means: suppressive antiretroviral therapy. Lysates of CMV-infected fibroblasts at 10 ug/mL were used to stimulate the cells. Responding CD4+ T cells were sorted by upregulation of both CD40 ligand and CD69.

These receptors' targets are unknown. Sequencing used CD4+ T cells sorted from PBMCs after approximately 19-hour stimulation, obtained from a patient who received antiretroviral therapy. Sample cell subset or site, as interpreted from the label and publication: CD40L+CD69+ CD4 T cells responding to CMV lysate. Source of these receptors: an adult woman with HIV who was CMV-seropositive.

The chain links TRBV3-1 (or the pseudogene TRBV3-2) to TRBJ1-2; no clear D. CDR3 length: 12 residues. The ends were cut back, 8 bases at V and 2 bases at J, with 9 bases in the middle. CDR1 and CDR2 (germline): LGHDT, YNNKEL (reference sequence). The CDR3 nucleotides read TGTGCCAGCGAGGGCGGCAACTATGGCTACACCTTC. Protein sequence: CASEGGNYGYTF.

This chain connects TRBV30 to TRBJ1-3, with D possibly being TRBD1 (5 bases). The length of the CDR3 is 15 residues. The V gene lost 2 bases and the J gene lost 0 bases, with 11 bases spanning the gap. Germline loops: CDR1 GTSNPN, CDR2 SVGIG (reference sequence). CDR3 coding DNA: TGTGCCTGGAGTTCCTGGGGGAGCTCTGGAAACACCATATATTTT. The encoded protein is CAWSSWGSSGNTIYF.

The genes are TRBV19 and TRBJ1-4; weak D call: TRBD1 (5 bases). V lost 8 bases and J 14 bases, leaving 12 bases between the germline ends. Germline V gene lookup returns CDR1 LNHDA and CDR2 SQIVND (reference sequence). This CDR3 has 10 amino acids. The CDR3 protein is CASGTGSLFF. The CDR3 nucleotides read TGTGCCAGTGGGACCGGCAGTCTGTTTTTT.

This clone was seen a few times. The chain joins TRBV2 to TRBJ1-3, with D hard to call. The CDR3 is 12 amino acids. The V and J ends lost 7 bases and 11 bases respectively, with 15 bases between them. Germline values: CDR1 SNHLY, CDR2 FYNNEI. The CDR3 spells CASTTDERAIYF. The CDR3 bases are TGTGCCAGCACAACAGACGAAAGAGCCATATATTTT.

V usage is TRBV2 and J usage is TRBJ2-2; 7 positions agree with TRBD2. Trimming cost V 1 base and J 1 base; bases outside gene matches: 0. From germline, CDR1 is SNHLY and CDR2 FYNNEI. The CDR3 has 15 amino acids. CDR3 nucleotide sequence: TGTGCCAGCAGTGAAGGCGGGGGGAACACCGGGGAGCTGTTTTTT. Protein sequence: CASSEGGGNTGELFF.

This clone has more than one count but fewer than ten. CDR3 bases: TGTGCCATCAGTGGACAGGGCCCTAACACCGGGGAGCTGTTTTTT. It is translated as CAISGQGPNTGELFF. The gene calls are TRBV10-3 and TRBJ2-2, with 7 nucleotides matching TRBD1. V was pared by 4 bases and J by 2 bases, with 4 bases of the junction left unmatched. CDR3 size: 15 residues. In germline, CDR1 is ENHRY, CDR2 SYGVKD.